The next 28 T cell receptor beta chains were all read from a single sample in a study of cytomegalovirus exposure and HLA in healthy donors. Researchers ran the PCR with 60 Vbeta and 13 Jbeta primers. TCRdb's copy holds only in-frame clones and misses some; the assay was immunoSEQ multiplex PCR. The repertoire holds hundreds of thousands of clones, with under 70% as singletons. Sequencing was done on a sample of PBMCs. These receptors originate from a man between 40 and 49 years old in good health and CMV-seropositive.

The V and J genes are TRBV7-9 and TRBJ1-1; 9 positions match TRBD1. CDR3 length: 13 residues. V lost 0 bases and J lost 12; bases outside the gene matches: 5. Germline V lookup: CDR1 SEHNR, CDR2 FQNEAQ (reference sequence). CDR3 nucleotide sequence: TGTGCCAGCAGCTTAGCGGGGGACAGGGCGCCTTTCTTT. This gives the protein CASSLAGDRAPFF.

V is TRBV6-6 and J is TRBJ2-1; 7 nucleotides line up with TRBD2. Germline V gives CDR1 MNHNY, CDR2 SVGAGI (reference sequence). Trimming at V came to 2 bases and at J to 8 bases, leaving 9 bases not matched to a gene. This CDR3 comprises 15 residues. CDR3 in amino acids: CASSYVQRGKDEQFF. As DNA, the CDR3 is TGTGCCAGCAGTTACGTGCAGCGGGGTAAGGATGAGCAGTTCTTC.

This clone has just a few counts. This chain links TRBV6-5 with TRBJ1-1; D is uncertain. The CDR3 length is 15 residues. Trimming removed 6 bases from V and 0 bases from J, with 14 bases in between. Germline CDR1 reads MNHEY; CDR2 reads SVGAGI. The DNA for the CDR3 is TGTGCCAGCAGACCCACGATGGCCATGAACACTGAAGCTTTCTTT. This translates into CASRPTMAMNTEAFF.

The chain has TRBV15 and TRBJ1-4; 9 bases agree with TRBD1. V was pared by 0 bases and J by 8 bases, with 1 base of the junction left unmatched. Germline-derived CDR1 and CDR2 are LNHNV and YYDKDF (reference sequence). The CDR3 contains 14 residues. The CDR3 here is CATSREGQGEKLFF. The DNA of the CDR3 is TGTGCCACCAGCAGAGAAGGACAGGGGGAAAAACTGTTTTTT.

This clone has more than one count but fewer than ten. V is TRBV5-1 and J is TRBJ2-5; possibly TRBD2 for D (5 bases). CDR3 length: 15 amino acids. Trimming pared 3 bases from V and 3 bases from J, leaving 15 bases between. The germline V gene has CDR1 SGHRS and CDR2 YFSETQ. The CDR3 DNA sequence: TGCGCCAGCAGCTCCGGGCGAGCGGCGGAAGAGACCCAGTACTTC. This gives the protein CASSSGRAAEETQYF.

This chain links TRBV7-8 with TRBJ2-6; D may be TRBD2 (6 bases). Deletions cut 8 bases from V and 0 bases from J, with 23 bases between. The CDR3 has 19 amino acids. Germline V gene sequence: CDR1 SGHVS, CDR2 FQNEAQ. CDR3: CASVLSPRAGNSGANVLTF. The DNA for the CDR3 is TGTGCCAGCGTTCTTAGCCCCCGGGCGGGGAACTCTGGGGCCAACGTCCTGACTTTC.

This chain uses TRBV10-1 with TRBJ2-3; 7 bases align to TRBD1. CDR3 length equals 16 residues. Looked up from germline, CDR1 is WNHNN and CDR2 is SYGVQD (reference sequence). With V trimmed by 3 bases and J by 4 bases, 10 bases remained unmatched. CDR3 region: CASSDSQGISPDTQYF. CDR3 nucleotide sequence: TGCGCCAGCAGTGATTCACAGGGGATCTCCCCAGATACGCAGTATTTT.

The J gene is TRBJ2-1, the V gene TRBV6-6; possibly TRBD2 for D (5 bases). Germline V lookup: CDR1 MNHNY, CDR2 SVGAGI (reference sequence). V was cut by 4 bases and J by 7 bases, with 14 bases left in between. This CDR3 contains 14 residues. The CDR3 bases are TGTGCCAGCAGTTTCTTCCCCACTAGTAATGAGCAGTTCTTC. Its translation: CASSFFPTSNEQFF.

A word on this clone: The sample holds other DNA sequences that translate to the same CDR3. The chain recombines TRBV6-6 with TRBJ2-3; TRBD1 might be the D (5 bases). The CDR3 is 15 amino acids. Germline values: CDR1 MNHNY, CDR2 SVGAGI (reference sequence). Trimming took off 6 bases at V and 3 bases at J, with 16 bases between the two ends. The CDR3 sequence: CASSPRAAETDTQYF. The CDR3 bases are TGTGCCAGCAGCCCCAGGGCGGCGGAGACAGATACGCAGTATTTT.

The J gene is TRBJ2-2, the V gene TRBV19, with TRBD1 matching over 9 bases. CDR3 size: 20 residues. The germline V gene has CDR1 LNHDA and CDR2 SQIVND (reference sequence). Losses at the gene ends were 5 bases for V and 5 bases for J; bases not matched to a gene: 21. The CDR3 here is CASSRFSTPGDRALTGELFF. The CDR3 DNA sequence: TGTGCCAGTAGTCGGTTCTCTACACCTGGGGACAGGGCTCTTACCGGGGAGCTGTTTTTT.

The rearrangement joins TRBV4-1 to TRBJ1-3, with D unclear. The CDR3 sequence is 15 residues long. Between the trimmed V and J ends, which lost 1 base and 0 bases, there was a span of 7 bases. Germline loops: CDR1 MGHRA, CDR2 YSYEKL. The CDR3 here is CASSQGALSGNTIYF. The CDR3 DNA reads as TGCGCCAGCAGCCAAGGGGCCCTCTCTGGAAACACCATATATTTT.

V usage is TRBV5-6 and J usage is TRBJ1-1, with D tentatively TRBD1 (6 bases). CDR1 SGHDT and CDR2 YYEEEE come from the germline V gene. V was pared by 2 bases and J by 3 bases, with 11 bases between. This CDR3 is 14 amino acids long. In DNA form, the CDR3 reads TGTGCCAGCAGCTTTTCGGGGGGCTACACTGAAGCTTTCTTT. Translating it yields CASSFSGGYTEAFF.

This chain uses TRBV7-9 with TRBJ2-7, with 8 bases aligning to TRBD1. The germline V gene encodes CDR1 SEHNR and CDR2 FQNEAQ (reference sequence). The V and J ends lost 5 bases and 8 bases, in that order; junction bases with no gene match: 11. The CDR3 contains 14 residues. CDR3 nucleotides: TGTGCCAGCAGCCCGGACAGGGATTCCGGGAAGCAGTACTTC. This encodes CASSPDRDSGKQYF.

The chain joins TRBV2 to TRBJ1-2; 9 bases fit TRBD1. V lost 1 base, J lost 7 bases, and 7 bases stayed unmatched. Germline V gives CDR1 SNHLY, CDR2 FYNNEI. This CDR3 region has 15 residues. Written as DNA, the CDR3 is TGTGCCAGCAGTGAAGGGGGACAGGGCCGTGGTGGCTACACCTTC. Its translation is CASSEGGQGRGGYTF.

This chain uses TRBV10-3 with TRBJ2-2; 11 positions agree with TRBD1. Germline V gene sequence: CDR1 ENHRY, CDR2 SYGVKD. After removal of 10 bases from V and 4 bases from J, the junction contained 8 bases not matched to a gene. The CDR3 extends over 15 amino acids. CDR3 sequence: CATPSGTGGTGELFF. The CDR3 bases are TGTGCCACCCCATCCGGGACAGGGGGCACCGGGGAGCTGTTTTTT.

The chain has TRBV6-1 and TRBJ1-2; a possible D gene is TRBD1 (5 bases). The CDR3 has 15 amino acids. The V gene's germline CDR1 is MNHNS and CDR2 SASEGT. Trimming removed 3 bases at V and 5 bases at J, with 16 bases between. In nucleotides, the CDR3 is TGTGCCAGCAGTGAGTCGCCGCGGGGGGTTTATGGCTACACCTTC. Its translation is CASSESPRGVYGYTF.

The chain recombines TRBV4-1 with TRBJ2-1; possible D gene TRBD2, 6 bases. The germline gives CDR1 MGHRA, CDR2 YSYEKL. V lost 1 base, J lost 2 bases, and 18 bases lay in between. This CDR3 comprises 18 residues. CDR3 sequence (DNA): TGCGCCAGCAGCCAAGTAACGACCGGGACTTCCCCCTACAATGAGCAGTTCTTC. Protein: CASSQVTTGTSPYNEQFF.

J is TRBJ2-5 and V is TRBV5-1, with no clear D. The CDR3 totals 13 residues. Trimming removed 0 bases from V and 4 bases from J, with 7 bases in between. Looked up from germline, CDR1 is SGHRS and CDR2 is YFSETQ. DNA for the CDR3: TGCGCCAGCAGCTTGGGAGCAAGAGAGACCCAGTACTTC. Encoded protein: CASSLGARETQYF.

This chain's CDR3 is CASSLILAGGYNEQFF. CDR3 in DNA: TGTGCCAGCAGCTTGATACTAGCGGGGGGGTACAATGAGCAGTTCTTC. V is TRBV5-4 and J is TRBJ2-1, with 13 bases identical to TRBD2. This CDR3 is 16 amino acids long. CDR1 is SGHNT, CDR2 YYREEE, per germline (reference sequence). V shed 1 base and J 4 bases; nucleotides not matched to a gene: 2. The full variable domain, in which reference TRBV5-4 and TRBJ2-1 provide the parts outside the CDR3, is ETGVTQSPTHLIKTRGQQVTLRCSSQSGHNTVSWYQQALGQGPQFIFQYYREEENGRGNFPPRFSGLQFPNYSSELNVNALELDDSALYLCASSLILAGGYNEQFFGPGTRLTVL.

This clone was counted between two and nine times. The V call is TRBV27, the J call TRBJ1-4; TRBD1 might be the D (6 bases). Trimming removed 5 bases at V and 1 base at J, with 8 bases between. The CDR3 runs to 14 residues. Germline CDR1 MNHEY, CDR2 SMNVEV (reference sequence). The CDR3: CASSARGTNEKLFF. CDR3 DNA sequence: TGTGCCAGCAGTGCCAGGGGAACTAATGAAAAACTGTTTTTT.

The rearrangement links TRBV5-4 to TRBJ2-5; TRBD1 aligns across 7 bases. The V gene's germline CDR1 is SGHNT and CDR2 YYREEE (reference sequence). The V segment lost 6 bases and the J segment 6 bases; nucleotides outside the gene matches: 8. This CDR3 has 13 amino acids. The CDR3 region is CASNPKGGQTQYF. In DNA, the CDR3 is TGTGCCAGCAACCCCAAAGGGGGCCAGACCCAGTACTTC.

In this sample, this clone turned up a few times. V gene TRBV29-1 combines with J gene TRBJ1-2; a weak D match, TRBD1 (5 bases). The CDR3 loop spans 8 amino acids. Trimming removed 6 bases from V and 11 bases from J, with 7 bases in between. The germline gives CDR1 SQVTM, CDR2 ANQGSEA. Written as DNA, the CDR3 is TGCAGCGTCGGGGGTTACACCTTC. Translation gives CSVGGYTF.

CDR3 in amino acids: CASSLGGRLRSYNEQFF. DNA for the CDR3: TGCGCCAGCAGCTTAGGGGGACGGCTTCGTTCCTACAATGAGCAGTTCTTC. The genes are TRBV5-1 and TRBJ2-1; a weak D match, TRBD1 (6 bases). Germline CDR1 SGHRS, CDR2 YFSETQ. V lost 2 bases and J lost 1, with 16 bases in between. The CDR3 contains 17 residues.

The J gene is TRBJ2-7, the V gene TRBV10-1; a possible D gene is TRBD1 (6 bases). CDR1 is WNHNN, CDR2 SYGVQD, per germline (reference sequence). The CDR3 runs 14 residues. V lost 0 bases and J 5 bases, leaving 11 bases between the germline ends. The DNA for the CDR3 is TGCGCCAGCAGTGAGTCGGGGGCCCAGAACGAGCAGTACTTC. Amino acid sequence: CASSESGAQNEQYF.

V gene TRBV4-2 combines with J gene TRBJ2-7; 13 positions match TRBD2. CDR3 length equals 18 residues. V trimming: 0 bases; J trimming: 4 bases; junction bases outside the gene matches: 9. Germline lookup yields CDR1 LGHNA and CDR2 YNFKEQ. CDR3: CASSQDVLSLAGGYEQYF. Here the CDR3 DNA reads TGTGCCAGCAGCCAAGATGTATTGTCACTAGCGGGGGGGTACGAGCAGTACTTC.

DNA of the CDR3: TGTGCCAGCAGTTACTACGGGGGGGAGGCAGATACGCAGTATTTT. Protein product: CASSYYGGEADTQYF. V is TRBV6-5 and J is TRBJ2-3, with 8 bases fitting TRBD2. This CDR3 contains 15 residues. CDR1 MNHEY and CDR2 SVGAGI come from the germline V gene. V lost 1 base to trimming and J lost 4 bases; unmatched junction nucleotides: 4.

The genes are TRBV14 and TRBJ2-3; 11 nucleotides align to TRBD1. The CDR3 has 16 amino acids. Germline V gives CDR1 SGHDN, CDR2 FVKESK. With V trimmed by 1 base and J by 2 bases, 2 bases remained unmatched. The CDR3 DNA reads TGTGCCAGCAGCCAAGGGGACAGGGGGTTCACAGATACGCAGTATTTT. This translates into CASSQGDRGFTDTQYF.

This chain links TRBV19 with TRBJ2-3; 9 bases fit TRBD1. The CDR3 contains 16 residues. V gave up 8 bases and J gave up 5 bases; unmatched junction bases: 14. The germline V gene has CDR1 LNHDA and CDR2 SQIVND (reference sequence). In DNA, the CDR3 is TGTGCCAGTCTCGCTCGGGACAGGGACGGTGGAGATACGCAGTATTTT. Protein sequence: CASLARDRDGGDTQYF. The variable domain in full, completed from reference TRBV19 and TRBJ2-3, reads DGGITQSPKYLFRKEGQNVTLSCEQNLNHDAMYWYRQDPGQGLRLIYYSQIVNDFQKGDIAEGYSVSREKKESFPLTVTSAQKNPTAFYLCASLARDRDGGDTQYFGPGTRLTVL.